This entry describes one T cell receptor beta chain. The CDR3 runs 14 residues. The germline V gene encodes CDR1 SGHRS and CDR2 YFSETQ. V was cut by 4 bases and J by 4 bases, with 15 bases left in between. This table comes from immunoSEQ multiplex PCR, and its TCRdb copy is limited to in-frame clones, with some not included. Found here are about 210,000 clones, about four fifths of them singletons; the top ten hold 6.5% to 9%. The data were taken from a study of blood T cell repertoires in COVID-19. Across the whole study: From T cells, B-cell-depleted T cells, or PBMCs came the material, which was cDNA or gDNA.

The chain recombines TRBV5-1 with TRBJ2-7; tentative D call: TRBD2 (5 bases). Sequenced sample: peripheral blood. This receptor was taken from a woman between 50 and 59 years old with active or convalescent COVID-19. The CDR3 coding sequence is TGCGCCAGCAGCCCCCGAGAGGGATCTTACGAGCAGTACGTC. Its translation is CASSPREGSYEQYV.